The 30 T cell receptor beta chains in this list originate from one sample, sequenced in a study of OX40 agonist ivuxolimab in advanced cancers. Sequencing was performed with immunoSEQ multiplex PCR; in TCRdb, only in-frame clones are kept and a portion is missing. The sample shows roughly 70,000 clones, around 88% of them seen only once. The sample here was CD4+ or CD8+ T cells sorted from blood, taken in a trial of the OX40 agonist ivuxolimab. These receptor sequences come from an adult with an advanced solid tumor such as melanoma, head and neck, liver or kidney cancer.

The V gene is TRBV5-6, the J gene TRBJ2-1; D tentatively fits TRBD1 or TRBD2 (5 bases each). V lost 4 bases and J lost 8, with 22 bases in between. Germline CDR1 SGHDT, CDR2 YYEEEE. This CDR3 has 16 residues. CDR3 sequence reads: CASSPTGRNLGDEQFF. CDR3 nucleotide sequence: TGTGCCAGCAGCCCAACGGGACGAAACCTTGGCGATGAGCAGTTCTTC.

The chain joins TRBV29-1 to TRBJ1-5; D ambiguous. CDR1 is SQVTM, CDR2 ANQGSEA, per germline. V dropped 7 bases and J dropped 2 bases, with 12 bases sitting between them. CDR3 length: 13 amino acids. The CDR3 protein is CSASIRGNQPQHF. CDR3 nucleotide sequence: TGCAGCGCGAGTATTAGGGGCAATCAGCCCCAGCATTTT.

This chain joins TRBV5-1 and TRBJ2-1; 13 nucleotides align to TRBD2. CDR1 is SGHRS and CDR2 is YFSETQ in the germline V gene. CDR3 length: 15 amino acids. Losses at the gene ends were 1 base for V and 6 bases for J; bases not matched to a gene: 1. CDR3 bases: TGCGCCAGCAGCTTGACTAGCGGGAGGGCCAATGAGCAGTTCTTC. Encoded protein: CASSLTSGRANEQFF.

This chain joins TRBV30 and TRBJ2-7, with TRBD2 identical over 11 bases. The junction had 2 bases not matched to a gene; V was cut back by 5 bases and J by 2 bases. This CDR3 has 13 amino acids. Germline values: CDR1 GTSNPN, CDR2 SVGIG (reference sequence). CDR3 sequence (DNA): TGTGCCTGGGGGACTAGCGGTCCCTACGAGCAGTACTTC. Translated, it gives CAWGTSGPYEQYF.

Written as DNA, the CDR3 is TGTGCCAGCAGCAAGGATGTAAATGATCCCAGTGGCTACACCTTC. Amino acid sequence: CASSKDVNDPSGYTF. V is TRBV5-5 and J is TRBJ1-2; D uncertain. V lost 4 bases and J 7 bases, leaving 20 bases between the germline ends. Germline-derived CDR1 and CDR2 are SGHKS and YYEKEE (reference sequence). There are 15 residues in the CDR3.

The chain is built from TRBV20-1 and TRBJ1-2; D is unresolved. The CDR3 is made up of 11 amino acids. Germline V gene sequence: CDR1 DFQATT, CDR2 SNEGSKA (reference sequence). Trimming removed 1 base at V and 4 bases at J, with 4 bases between. CDR3 region: CSARASYGYTF. As DNA, the CDR3 is TGCAGTGCTAGAGCCTCCTATGGCTACACCTTC.

The chain joins TRBV30 to TRBJ2-5; 9 nucleotides agree with TRBD2. Germline CDR1 GTSNPN, CDR2 SVGIG (reference sequence). After removal of 3 bases from V and 2 bases from J, the junction contained 10 bases not matched to a gene. The CDR3 length is 16 residues. The CDR3, as DNA: TGTGCCTGGAGCGTACGGCGGGGGGGCTGGCAAGAGACCCAGTACTTC. Translation: CAWSVRRGGWQETQYF.

This chain links TRBV6-1 with TRBJ1-5, with TRBD1 matching 9 bases. The CDR3 sequence is 13 residues long. Germline CDR1 MNHNS, CDR2 SASEGT. The junction had 3 bases not matched to a gene; V was cut back by 5 bases and J by 7 bases. The CDR3 is CASSRTGVQPQHF. CDR3 in DNA: TGTGCCAGCAGTAGGACAGGGGTACAGCCCCAGCATTTT.

The count of this clone is one. The DNA of the CDR3 is TGTGCCAGCAGCCCCGGGACCTATAGCAATCAGCCCCAGCATTTT. Translating gives CASSPGTYSNQPQHF. The chain couples TRBV9 to TRBJ1-5; possibly TRBD1 for D (5 bases). Germline assignment: CDR1 SGDLS and CDR2 YYNGEE. The V end was cut by 4 bases, the J end by 0 bases, with 11 bases between. The CDR3 totals 15 residues. Filled out from reference TRBV9 and TRBJ1-5, the complete variable domain reads DSGVTQTPKHLITATGQRVTLRCSPRSGDLSVYWYQQSLDQGLQFLIQYYNGEERAKGNILERFSAQQFPDLHSELNLSSLELGDSALYFCASSPGTYSNQPQHFGDGTRLSIL.

A single count supports this clone. This chain links TRBV6-6 with TRBJ2-5; tentatively, D is TRBD1 (6 bases). Trimming pared 4 bases from V and 1 base from J, leaving 7 bases between. This CDR3 region has 13 residues. CDR1 MNHNY and CDR2 SVGAGI come from the germline V gene (reference sequence). In nucleotides, the CDR3 is TGTGCCAGCAGTTTGGGGGCCCAAGAGACCCAGTACTTC. Translated, it gives CASSLGAQETQYF.

The V gene is TRBV27, the J gene TRBJ2-7, with TRBD1 matching over 8 bases. This CDR3 is built from 14 residues. The junction had 6 bases not matched to a gene; V was cut back by 7 bases and J by 1 base. Germline V gene lookup returns CDR1 MNHEY and CDR2 SMNVEV (reference sequence). CDR3 loop: CASKKDRGSYEQYF. The CDR3 nucleotides read TGTGCCAGCAAAAAAGACAGGGGATCCTACGAGCAGTACTTC.

The chain uses TRBV29-1 and TRBJ1-2; D is ambiguous. The ends were cut back, 8 bases at V and 2 bases at J, with 9 bases in the middle. Germline CDR1 is SQVTM and CDR2 is ANQGSEA. CDR3 length: 11 amino acids. CDR3 loop: CSSEENYGYTF. As DNA, the CDR3 is TGCAGCTCGGAGGAGAACTATGGCTACACCTTC.

The table lists this clone with a count of one. The chain joins TRBV19 to TRBJ1-1; D is ambiguous. V was pared by 8 bases and J by 5 bases, with 15 bases between. The CDR3 length is 13 residues. CDR1 LNHDA and CDR2 SQIVND come from the germline V gene (reference sequence). DNA of the CDR3: TGTGCCAGTCGATGGGCCACGGGGACTGAAGCTTTCTTT. Translating it yields CASRWATGTEAFF.

This rearrangement joins TRBV6-5 to TRBJ2-3; D is unresolved. The CDR3 is made up of 14 amino acids. Germline-derived CDR1 and CDR2 are MNHEY and SVGAGI. The ends were cut back, 4 bases at V and 4 bases at J, with 12 bases in the middle. CDR3 sequence (DNA): TGTGCCAGCAGTTTAGACGATCCTGCAGATACGCAGTATTTT. Translating gives CASSLDDPADTQYF.

The J gene is TRBJ1-2, the V gene TRBV20-1; D is possibly TRBD1 (5 bases). The germline V gene encodes CDR1 DFQATT and CDR2 SNEGSKA (reference sequence). This CDR3 comprises 11 residues. Trimming shortened V by 6 bases and J by 1 base, and 6 bases separated the two germline ends. DNA of the CDR3: TGCAGTGCGGACATTAACTATGGCTACACCTTC. This translates into CSADINYGYTF.

The gene calls are TRBV5-1 and TRBJ1-2, with 8 bases matching TRBD1. Germline values: CDR1 SGHRS, CDR2 YFSETQ. The V gene end was trimmed by 2 bases and the J gene end by 4 bases; junction bases not matched to a gene: 4. The length of the CDR3 is 14 residues. The CDR3 nucleotides read TGCGCCAGCAGCTTCCCGGACAGGGCCTATGGCTACACCTTC. Its protein is CASSFPDRAYGYTF.

The chain recombines TRBV9 with TRBJ1-4; a weak D match, TRBD1 (6 bases). The germline V gene has CDR1 SGDLS and CDR2 YYNGEE. CDR3 size: 15 residues. The V gene lost 3 bases and the J gene lost 5 bases, with 14 bases spanning the gap. CDR3: CASSGRVTGNEKLFF. CDR3 nucleotide sequence: TGTGCCAGCAGCGGTCGGGTAACAGGGAATGAAAAACTGTTTTTT.

The rearrangement links TRBV9 to TRBJ2-7, with a weak D call TRBD1 (7 bases). This CDR3 is built from 16 residues. The V end lost 0 bases, the J end lost 6 bases, and 19 bases lay between the germline ends. CDR1 and CDR2 (germline): SGDLS, YYNGEE. The chain's CDR3 is CASSVGGGGVLSEQYF. CDR3 DNA sequence: TGTGCCAGCAGCGTAGGAGGGGGCGGGGTGCTCTCCGAGCAGTACTTC.

This chain joins TRBV11-2 and TRBJ2-1; TRBD2 agrees at 10 bases. The length of the CDR3 is 16 residues. Per germline, CDR1 SGHAT and CDR2 FQNNGV. Trimming cost V 6 bases and J 6 bases; bases outside gene matches: 11. The chain's CDR3 is CASSHTSGKGFNEQFF. The CDR3 coding sequence is TGTGCCAGCAGTCATACTAGCGGGAAGGGCTTCAATGAGCAGTTCTTC.

On this clone itself: At the DNA level, this CDR3 is encoded by other sequences in the same sample as well. This rearrangement joins TRBV7-2 to TRBJ2-2; D unclear. Deletions cut 3 bases from V and 4 bases from J, with 6 bases between. CDR3 length: 13 amino acids. Germline V lookup: CDR1 SGHTA, CDR2 FQGNSA. CDR3 nucleotide sequence: TGTGCCAGCAGCTTCCTATCCACCGGGGAGCTGTTTTTT. Translating gives CASSFLSTGELFF.

Worth noting for this clone: One end of the junction varies from germline; a read error may be responsible. The same CDR3 is also encoded by other DNA sequences in this sample. The CDR3 sequence: CASSLGGLANAEYF. Written as DNA, the CDR3 is TGTGCCAGTAGCTTAGGGGGACTAGCAAATGCTGAGTACTTC. The rearrangement uses TRBV11-2 and TRBJ2-7; 9 bases fit TRBD2. The CDR3 length is 14 residues. Germline V gene data show CDR1 as SGHAT and CDR2 as FQNNGV. Full variable domain (remainder filled in from reference TRBV11-2 and TRBJ2-7): EAGVAQSPRYKIIEKRQSVAFWCNPISGHATLYWYQQILGQGPKLLIQFQNNGVVDDSQLPKDRFSAERLKGVDSTLKIQPAKLEDSAVYLCASSLGGLANAEYFGPGTRLTVT.

The chain links TRBV30 to TRBJ2-3; D might be TRBD1 (6 bases). Trimming cost V 6 bases and J 2 bases, with 15 bases left between them. The CDR3 runs 14 residues. Germline CDR1 is GTSNPN and CDR2 is SVGIG (reference sequence). CDR3 region: CACVRRDTTDTQYF. The CDR3 coding sequence is TGTGCCTGCGTTCGCCGGGACACCACAGATACGCAGTATTTT. Supplemented by reference TRBV30 and TRBJ2-3, the full variable domain reads SQTIHQWPATLVQPVGSPLSLECTVEGTSNPNLYWYRQAAGRGLQLLFYSVGIGQISSEVPQNLSASRPQDRQFILSSKKLLLSDSGFYLCACVRRDTTDTQYFGPGTRLTVL.

The chain links TRBV18 to TRBJ1-2; possible D gene TRBD1, 5 bases. There are 15 residues in the CDR3. CDR1 KGHSH and CDR2 LQKENI come from the germline V gene. V was pared by 3 bases and J by 4 bases, with 15 bases between. CDR3 in amino acids: CASSPVGGVVYGYTF. The DNA for the CDR3 is TGTGCCAGCTCACCTGTAGGAGGGGTGGTCTATGGCTACACCTTC.

This clone was detected a few times. The gene calls are TRBV7-3 and TRBJ2-2, with a weak D call TRBD2 (7 bases). With 5 bases removed from V and 7 bases from J, the gap between germline ends came to 14 bases. The CDR3 runs 14 residues. CDR1 SGHTA and CDR2 FQGTGA come from the germline V gene. CDR3: CASSNAGAGGELFF. The CDR3 nucleotides read TGTGCCAGCAGCAACGCGGGGGCGGGCGGGGAGCTGTTTTTT.

The rearrangement links TRBV5-8 to TRBJ1-5; D is possibly TRBD1 (5 bases). The CDR3 contains 13 residues. CDR1 is SGHTS, CDR2 YDEGEE, per germline. With 4 bases removed from V and 6 bases from J, the gap between germline ends came to 11 bases. Here the CDR3 reads CASSNLQGQPQHF. In DNA, the CDR3 is TGTGCCAGCAGCAATCTGCAGGGTCAGCCCCAGCATTTT.

About this clone itself: Additional DNA sequences in this sample encode the identical CDR3. The V gene is TRBV5-1, the J gene TRBJ2-5, with TRBD2 identical over 11 bases. The CDR3 covers 17 residues. Germline-derived CDR1 and CDR2 are SGHRS and YFSETQ. V was pared by 0 bases and J by 2 bases, with 6 bases of the junction left unmatched. This CDR3 is CASSLAGTSGGQETQYF. The CDR3 DNA reads as TGCGCCAGCAGCTTGGCCGGTACTAGCGGGGGTCAAGAGACCCAGTACTTC.

The chain uses TRBV29-1 and TRBJ1-1; D uncertain. Germline lookup yields CDR1 SQVTM and CDR2 ANQGSEA. Trimming took 3 bases from V and 0 from J, leaving 5 bases between them. The CDR3 has 12 residues. For the CDR3, the DNA is TGCAGCGTTGAGGAGTTGAACACTGAAGCTTTCTTT. Translation gives CSVEELNTEAFF.

This sequence joins TRBV7-2 and TRBJ1-1, with 9 bases that match TRBD1. Germline V lookup: CDR1 SGHTA, CDR2 FQGNSA. This CDR3 is 15 amino acids long. J lost 4 bases, V lost 4 bases, and 7 bases had no gene match. CDR3 nucleotide sequence: TGTGCCAGCAGCTCCGGGACAGGGTCGAGCACTGAAGCTTTCTTT. Translating it yields CASSSGTGSSTEAFF.

The genes are TRBV7-6 and TRBJ1-1, with D possibly matching TRBD1 (5 bases). The germline V gene has CDR1 SGHVS and CDR2 FNYEAQ. This CDR3 is built from 16 residues. V shed 5 bases and J shed 0 bases, with 16 bases lying between them. The CDR3 reads CASSASGGVMNTEAFF. The CDR3 coding sequence is TGTGCCAGCAGCGCCTCCGGGGGAGTCATGAACACTGAAGCTTTCTTT.

The rearrangement links TRBV14 to TRBJ1-5; maybe TRBD1 (6 bases). The V end lost 0 bases, the J end lost 0 bases, and 9 bases lay between the germline ends. The CDR3 runs to 16 residues. In germline, CDR1 is SGHDN, CDR2 FVKESK. CDR3 sequence (DNA): TGTGCCAGCAGCCAAGAGGGGACACCTAGCAATCAGCCCCAGCATTTT. The encoded protein is CASSQEGTPSNQPQHF.